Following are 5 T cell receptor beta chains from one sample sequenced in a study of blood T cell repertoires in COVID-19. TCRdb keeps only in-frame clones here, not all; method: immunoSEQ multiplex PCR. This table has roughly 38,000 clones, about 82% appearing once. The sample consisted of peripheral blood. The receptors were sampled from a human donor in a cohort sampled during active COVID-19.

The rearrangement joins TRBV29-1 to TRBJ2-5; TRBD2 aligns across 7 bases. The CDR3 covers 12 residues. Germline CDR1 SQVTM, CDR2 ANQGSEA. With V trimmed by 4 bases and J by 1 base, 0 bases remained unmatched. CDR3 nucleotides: TGCAGCGTTGCGGGGGGCCAAGAGACCCAGTACTTC. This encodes CSVAGGQETQYF.

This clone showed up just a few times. The CDR3 sequence: CASSFSGGYSGANVLTF. CDR3 sequence (DNA): TGTGCCAGCAGCTTCTCGGGGGGATACTCTGGGGCCAACGTCCTGACTTTC. This rearrangement joins TRBV5-6 to TRBJ2-6; the match to TRBD2 covers 7 bases. J was trimmed by 0 bases and V by 2 bases; bases with no gene match: 5. In germline, CDR1 is SGHDT, CDR2 YYEEEE. CDR3 length: 17 residues.

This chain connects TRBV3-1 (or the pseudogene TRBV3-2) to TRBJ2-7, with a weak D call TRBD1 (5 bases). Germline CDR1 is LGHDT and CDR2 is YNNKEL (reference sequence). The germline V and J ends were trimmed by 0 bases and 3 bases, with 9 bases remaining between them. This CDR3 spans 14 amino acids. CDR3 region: CASSQDSQGYEQYF. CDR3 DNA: TGTGCCAGCAGCCAAGATTCTCAGGGCTACGAGCAGTACTTC.

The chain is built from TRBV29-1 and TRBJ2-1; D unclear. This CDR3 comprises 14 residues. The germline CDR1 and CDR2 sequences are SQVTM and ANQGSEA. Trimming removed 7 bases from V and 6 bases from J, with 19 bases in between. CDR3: CSASQTLASNEQFF. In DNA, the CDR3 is TGCAGCGCCTCACAGACCCTGGCCTCCAATGAGCAGTTCTTC.

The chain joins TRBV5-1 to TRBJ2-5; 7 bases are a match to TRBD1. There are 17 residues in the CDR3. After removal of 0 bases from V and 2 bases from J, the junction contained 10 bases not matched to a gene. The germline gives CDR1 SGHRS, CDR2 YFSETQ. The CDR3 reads CASSLGTRTGSQETQYF. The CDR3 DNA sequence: TGCGCCAGCAGCTTGGGAACGCGGACAGGATCGCAAGAGACCCAGTACTTC.